The source of this T cell receptor beta chain is a study of OX40 agonist ivuxolimab in advanced cancers. V was clipped by 1 base and J by 5 bases, with 18 bases between them. Germline CDR1 LGHNA, CDR2 YSLEER. This CDR3 contains 16 residues. Libraries were prepared by immunoSEQ multiplex PCR; TCRdb keeps only in-frame clonotypes and omits some of them. Of around 90,000 clones in the sample, over 75% were seen once. Sequencing used CD4+ or CD8+ T cells sorted from blood, obtained in a trial of the OX40 agonist ivuxolimab. The chain uses TRBV4-3 and TRBJ2-7, with D possibly TRBD2 on 6 matching bases. The origin of this receptor is an adult with an advanced solid tumor such as melanoma, head and neck, liver or kidney cancer. The CDR3 DNA is TGCGCCAGCAGCCAAGGTACGGGGACTCTAAAAAACGAGCAGTACTTC. It codes for CASSQGTGTLKNEQYF.